This TCR beta chain was captured in a study of T cells after yellow fever vaccination. Study overall: Preparation of fractions with low cell numbers was performed using SMART-Seq v4 Ultra Low Input. Study results and caveats: Though weaker, the secondary response peaked faster, on day 5 versus 15. Most clones from primary vaccination resurfaced after the booster (about 96% CD4, 75% to 90% CD8).

Making TCR cDNA involved 5'RACE template switching, which added UMIs and a universal primer site. Each CDR3 protein gets one entry after TCRdb re-called the 5' RACE reads with MiXCR. The data contain roughly 300,000 distinct CDR3 sequences, about 6.6% of them seen just once; the ten biggest clones take up around 17%. V gave up 4 bases and J gave up 3 bases, with 15 bases separating them. Germline V gives CDR1 MNHEY, CDR2 SVGAGI. The CDR3 length is 15 residues. In its sample, this clonotype was seen many times. Its target is unknown. The clonotype was recovered from a man between 18 and 35 years old who received the YFV17D yellow fever vaccine. Here the sequenced sample was PBMCs, taken roughly 47 days after the first yellow fever vaccination. The chain combines TRBV6-5 with TRBJ1-1, with D perhaps TRBD1 (6 bases). CDR3 DNA: TGTGCCAGCAGTTTACAGGGAACAGGTTACACTGAAGCTTTCTTT. It translates to CASSLQGTGYTEAFF.